These 4 T cell receptor beta chains were all obtained from the same sample, sequenced in a study of cytomegalovirus exposure and HLA in healthy donors. PCR amplification relied on 60 Vbeta primers (plus 13 Jbeta primers). Clones were sequenced by immunoSEQ multiplex PCR, and TCRdb holds only the in-frame ones, with some missing. The sample yields over 150,000 clones, 65% to 85% seen once. Sequenced sample: PBMCs. Source of these receptors: a woman aged 35 to 49 in good health and CMV-seropositive.

This chain's CDR3 is CASSLEIAGGDTQYF. As DNA, the CDR3 is TGTGCCAGCAGCTTAGAAATAGCGGGAGGAGATACGCAGTATTTT. V is TRBV7-9 and J is TRBJ2-3; 10 bases are shared with TRBD2. The germline gives CDR1 SEHNR, CDR2 FQNEAQ (reference sequence). CDR3 length: 15 amino acids. V shed 1 base and J 5 bases; nucleotides not matched to a gene: 3.

The chain combines TRBV23-1 with TRBJ1-3; possibly TRBD1 for D (5 bases). TRBV23-1 qualifies as an ORF whose function is uncertain. The CDR3 loop spans 14 amino acids. Trimming took off 2 bases at V and 0 bases at J, with 5 bases between the two ends. The CDR3 loop reads CASSQQGSGNTIYF. CDR3 DNA sequence: TGCGCCAGCAGTCAACAGGGCTCTGGAAACACCATATATTTT.

Details on this clone: The same CDR3 is also encoded by other DNA sequences in this sample. This chain uses TRBV25-1 with TRBJ1-2; D is possibly TRBD1 (5 bases). The CDR3 length is 15 residues. Trimming cost V 5 bases and J 4 bases, with 17 bases left between them. CDR1 and CDR2 from the germline V gene are MGHDK and SYGVNS. CDR3 sequence: CASSRGGVPTYGYTF. DNA for the CDR3: TGTGCCAGCAGTCGGGGGGGAGTACCGACCTATGGCTACACCTTC.

The genes are TRBV18 and TRBJ1-3, with a possible D match to TRBD1 (6 bases). Trimming removed 0 bases from V and 4 bases from J, with 16 bases in between. Germline CDR1 KGHSH, CDR2 LQKENI. The CDR3 totals 17 residues. DNA for the CDR3: TGTGCCAGCTCACCACCTTCAATCAGGGGTATCGGAAACACCATATATTTT. It specifies CASSPPSIRGIGNTIYF.